Listed below are T cell receptor beta chains from one sample, sequenced in a study of T-cell memory formation after mild COVID-19. MiXCR, run by TCRdb on the 5' RACE reads, gives a single entry per CDR3 protein. The sample yields 250,000 or so distinct CDR3 sequences, approximately 9% seen once. The sample taken for sequencing was PBMCs or a T cell subset sorted from them (not recorded which). All receptors derive from a man younger than 35 who had mild COVID-19 (a few samples of this study predate the infection). Cell type and time point are not known. The CDR3 runs from the conserved cysteine through the conserved F or W. Each record gives: CDR3 protein, CDR3 DNA, D gene, V gene, clone size, J gene. A D gene is named only where the DNA matches it firmly. A row's size may be missing; if present it is once, few, many or a size class.

CASSLAGDEQYF,TGTGCCAGCAGTTTAGCAGGGGACGAGCAGTACTTC,.,TRBV12-3/TRBV12-4,.,TRBJ2-7
CASSPLSGGETQYF,TGCGCCAGCAGCCCTCTGAGCGGGGGTGAGACCCAGTACTTC,TRBD2,TRBV23-1,few,TRBJ2-5
CASSWATGNTEAFF,TGCGCCAGCAGCTGGGCGACAGGGAACACTGAAGCTTTCTTT,.,TRBV5-1,many,TRBJ1-1
CASRPRQGWSYEQYF,TGTGCCAGCAGACCGCGACAGGGTTGGTCCTACGAGCAGTACTTC,TRBD1,TRBV5-5,.,TRBJ2-7
CASQPEGAWETQYF,TGCGCCTCGCAACCGGAGGGTGCTTGGGAGACCCAGTACTTC,.,TRBV5-1,many,TRBJ2-5
CSVSRDRGAEAFF,TGCAGCGTTTCCCGGGACAGGGGCGCTGAAGCTTTCTTT,TRBD1,TRBV29-1,many,TRBJ1-1
CASSQIRGTDTGELFF,TGTGCCAGCAGCCAGATCCGAGGGACGGACACCGGGGAGCTGTTTTTT,.,TRBV11-2,few,TRBJ2-2
CASSGDGTARTQYF,TGTGCCAGCAGTGGGGACGGCACGGCAAGGACCCAGTACTTC,.,TRBV28,.,TRBJ2-5
CASSAPGQGRTEAFF,TGTGCCAGCAGTGCCCCCGGACAGGGAAGGACTGAAGCTTTCTTT,TRBD1,TRBV6-5,.,TRBJ1-1
CASSWRGEGPQHF,TGTGCCAGCAGCTGGAGGGGTGAGGGGCCCCAGCATTTT,.,TRBV5-6,.,TRBJ1-5
CASSNGVWAFF,TGTGCCAGCAGTAACGGCGTATGGGCTTTCTTT,.,TRBV12-3/TRBV12-4,.,TRBJ1-1
CASSHGTGDYEQYF,TGTGCCAGCAGCCATGGGACAGGGGACTACGAGCAGTACTTC,TRBD1,TRBV5-8,few,TRBJ2-7
CASSLGQTQPYNEQFF,TGCGCCAGCAGCCTCGGACAGACACAACCCTACAATGAGCAGTTCTTC,.,TRBV5-1,.,TRBJ2-1
CASSFGQGLTPGETQYF,TGCGCCAGCAGCTTCGGACAGGGGTTAACCCCAGGGGAGACCCAGTACTTC,TRBD1,TRBV5-1,.,TRBJ2-5
CASSPRRGNTEAFF,TGTGCCAGCAGCCCGAGGCGGGGGAACACTGAAGCTTTCTTT,.,TRBV7-2,many,TRBJ1-1
CSARDGLGNQPQHF,TGCAGTGCTAGGGACGGACTGGGCAATCAGCCCCAGCATTTT,.,TRBV20-1,.,TRBJ1-5
CASSPWDPSGNTIYF,TGTGCCAGCAGCCCCTGGGACCCTTCAGGAAACACCATATATTTT,.,TRBV7-8,.,TRBJ1-3
CSARGGAVNGYTF,TGCAGTGCCCGAGGAGGAGCCGTAAATGGCTACACCTTC,.,TRBV20-1,.,TRBJ1-2
CASSFTGSSGNTIYF,TGTGCCAGCAGCTTCACAGGGAGCTCTGGAAACACCATATATTTT,.,TRBV7-2,.,TRBJ1-3
CASSAPTRQGGEAFF,TGTGCCAGCAGTGCGCCAACAAGACAGGGAGGCGAAGCTTTCTTT,TRBD1,TRBV28,few,TRBJ1-1
CASSEAPGNNEQFF,TGTGCCAGCAGTGAAGCGCCGGGGAACAATGAGCAGTTCTTC,.,TRBV2,few,TRBJ2-1
CASRGFSGGADTQYF,TGTGCCAGCCGGGGTTTTAGCGGGGGGGCAGATACGCAGTATTTT,TRBD2,TRBV7-6,few,TRBJ2-3
CASSQGQGGTGELFF,TGTGCCAGCAGCCAAGGACAGGGTGGAACCGGGGAGCTGTTTTTT,TRBD1,TRBV7-2,.,TRBJ2-2
CASSIGRAGYEQYF,TGTGCCAGTAGTATTGGACGCGCAGGGTACGAGCAGTACTTC,.,TRBV19,.,TRBJ2-7
CASSQSMRTDTQYF,TGCGCCAGCAGCCAATCGATGCGCACAGATACGCAGTATTTT,.,TRBV4-3,.,TRBJ2-3
CASSLVRDTSLEETQYF,TGTGCCAGCAGCTTAGTTCGGGACACGTCCTTGGAAGAGACCCAGTACTTC,.,TRBV7-9,.,TRBJ2-5
CASSLGGPSSYEQYF,TGTGCCAGCAGCCTTGGGGGGCCCTCCTCCTACGAGCAGTACTTC,.,TRBV9,few,TRBJ2-7
CASSFLSGANVLTF,TGTGCCAGCAGTTTTCTCTCTGGGGCCAACGTCCTGACTTTC,.,TRBV12-3/TRBV12-4,many,TRBJ2-6
CASSLPGSQGLFF,TGTGCCAGCAGTTTGCCAGGGTCCCAAGGGCTGTTTTTT,.,TRBV12-3/TRBV12-4,few,TRBJ2-2
CATSAGTGGFNEQFF,TGTGCCACCAGTGCTGGGACCGGGGGCTTCAATGAGCAGTTCTTC,.,TRBV24-1,few,TRBJ2-1
CASSARDRGLYEQYF,TGTGCCAGTAGTGCCCGGGACAGGGGGCTTTACGAGCAGTACTTC,TRBD1,TRBV19,.,TRBJ2-7
CASYRTGGLQPQHF,TGTGCCAGCTACCGGACAGGGGGCCTTCAGCCCCAGCATTTT,TRBD1,TRBV28,.,TRBJ1-5
CASSHLLAGGHTGELFF,TGCGCCAGCAGCCATTTGTTAGCGGGGGGGCATACCGGGGAGCTGTTTTTT,TRBD2,TRBV4-1,few,TRBJ2-2
CASSEDDWGTDTQYF,TGTGCCAGCAGTGAAGACGATTGGGGCACAGATACGCAGTATTTT,.,TRBV6-1,.,TRBJ2-3
CASSMGTGNGETQYF,TGTGCCAGCTCAATGGGGACAGGGAATGGAGAGACCCAGTACTTC,TRBD1,TRBV18,.,TRBJ2-5
CASSSRRPDTQYF,TGTGCCAGCAGCTCCCGGCGGCCAGATACGCAGTATTTT,.,TRBV7-3,.,TRBJ2-3
CASSLTSGGATDTQYF,TGCGCCAGCAGCTTGACTAGCGGGGGGGCCACAGATACGCAGTATTTT,TRBD2,TRBV5-1,.,TRBJ2-3
CASSYSGGETQYF,TGTGCCAGCAGTTACTCAGGGGGAGAGACCCAGTACTTC,.,TRBV6-6,few,TRBJ2-5
CASSLAQGGTEAFF,TGTGCCAGCAGCTTGGCTCAGGGAGGGACTGAAGCTTTCTTT,.,TRBV5-4,many,TRBJ1-1
CASSPGTGDYGYTF,TGCGCCAGCAGCCCCGGGACAGGGGACTATGGCTACACCTTC,TRBD1,TRBV5-1,many,TRBJ1-2
CASSITENTEAFF,TGTGCCAGCAGCATAACAGAGAACACTGAAGCTTTCTTT,.,TRBV3-1,.,TRBJ1-1
CATSDRTYYGYTF,TGTGCCACCAGTGATCGGACATACTATGGCTACACCTTC,.,TRBV24-1,.,TRBJ1-2
CASSQGLAGTSTDTQYF,TGCGCCAGCAGCCAAGGACTAGCGGGGACTAGCACAGATACGCAGTATTTT,TRBD2,TRBV4-1,few,TRBJ2-3
CASSFLPRGATATQYF,TGTGCCAGCAGCTTTTTACCCCGGGGGGCCACCGCGACCCAGTACTTC,.,TRBV7-3,many,TRBJ2-5
CASSRMRGIPDEKLFF,TGCGCCAGCAGCCGCATGCGGGGGATTCCCGATGAAAAACTGTTTTTT,.,TRBV4-3,.,TRBJ1-4
CATSDFRGPVNEQFF,TGTGCCACCAGTGATTTCAGGGGGCCGGTTAATGAGCAGTTCTTC,TRBD1,TRBV24-1,.,TRBJ2-1
CASSPSGSWGYTF,TGTGCCAGCAGCCCGTCGGGGAGTTGGGGCTACACCTTC,.,TRBV7-2,few,TRBJ1-2
CARRDTFTTGELFF,TGTGCCCGCAGGGACACCTTTACCACCGGGGAGCTGTTTTTT,.,TRBV7-9,few,TRBJ2-2